This paragraph reports one T cell receptor (beta chain). Its cognate antigen is unknown. The data belong to a study of cytomegalovirus exposure and HLA in healthy donors. A multiplex PCR was run with 60 Vbeta primers and 13 Jbeta primers. Profiling relied on immunoSEQ multiplex PCR, and the TCRdb table lists in-frame clones only, not all of them. This table has 90,000 to 120,000 clones, roughly 75% appearing once. From germline, CDR1 is SGHVS and CDR2 FNYEAQ. This CDR3 is built from 13 residues. The V segment lost 3 bases and the J segment 15 bases; nucleotides outside the gene matches: 7. Study-wide results and caveats: A later analysis found common viral pathogens apparently linked to several of the most significant clusters. Cytomegalovirus association was assigned to under 200 TCR beta chains. Looking again later, the authors saw that most CMV-associated TCR beta chains seemed HLA-restricted. Exclusion as indistinguishable affected some V segments, including TRBV6-2 and TRBV6-3.

The TCR sequence derives from a male donor in good health and CMV-seropositive. What was sequenced was PBMCs. The J gene is TRBJ1-4, the V gene TRBV7-6; 10 bases map to TRBD1. This chain's CDR3 is CASSLRDGTGVFF. The CDR3 nucleotides are TGTGCCAGCAGCTTGAGAGACGGGACAGGGGTGTTTTTT.